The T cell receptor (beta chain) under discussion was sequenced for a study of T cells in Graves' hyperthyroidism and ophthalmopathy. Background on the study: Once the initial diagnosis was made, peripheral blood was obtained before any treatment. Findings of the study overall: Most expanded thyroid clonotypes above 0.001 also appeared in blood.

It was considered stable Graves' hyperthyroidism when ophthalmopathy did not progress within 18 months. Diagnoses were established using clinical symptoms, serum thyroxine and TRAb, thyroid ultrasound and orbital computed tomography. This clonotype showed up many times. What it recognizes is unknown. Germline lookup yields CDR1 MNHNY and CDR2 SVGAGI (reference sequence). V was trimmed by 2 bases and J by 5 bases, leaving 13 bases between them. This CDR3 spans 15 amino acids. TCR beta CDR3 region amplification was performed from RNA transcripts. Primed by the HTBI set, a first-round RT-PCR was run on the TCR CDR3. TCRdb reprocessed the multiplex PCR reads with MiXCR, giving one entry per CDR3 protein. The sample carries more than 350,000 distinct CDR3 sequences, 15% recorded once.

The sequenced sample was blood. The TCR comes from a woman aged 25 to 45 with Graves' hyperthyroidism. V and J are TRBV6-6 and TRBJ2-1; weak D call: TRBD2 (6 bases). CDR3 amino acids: CASSYDRDSHNEQFF. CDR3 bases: TGTGCCAGCAGTTACGATCGGGACTCACACAATGAGCAGTTCTTC.